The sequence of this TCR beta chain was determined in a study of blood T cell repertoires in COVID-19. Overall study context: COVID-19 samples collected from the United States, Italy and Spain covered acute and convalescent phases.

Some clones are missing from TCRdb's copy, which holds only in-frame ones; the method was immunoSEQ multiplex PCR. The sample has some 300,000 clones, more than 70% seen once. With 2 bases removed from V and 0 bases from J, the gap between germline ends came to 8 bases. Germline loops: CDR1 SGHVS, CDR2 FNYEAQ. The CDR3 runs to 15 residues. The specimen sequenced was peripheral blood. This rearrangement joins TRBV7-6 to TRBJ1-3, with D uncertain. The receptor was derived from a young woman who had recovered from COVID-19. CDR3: CASSLPYSSGNTIYF. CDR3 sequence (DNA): TGTGCCAGCAGCTTACCCTACTCCTCTGGAAACACCATATATTTT.